This T cell receptor (beta chain) derives from a study of T cell responses to AZD1222 COVID-19 vaccine. Study outcomes and limitations: Increases in Spike-specific TCR breadth and depth were seen after two AZD1222 doses.

As for this clone: The antigen is not known.

Measured with immunoSEQ multiplex PCR; TCRdb has only the in-frame clones, and not every one. Of about 87,000 clones listed, around 91% are singletons. The CDR3 length is 14 residues. V gave up 5 bases and J gave up 5 bases, with 16 bases separating them. Germline CDR1 is SGHTA and CDR2 is FQGNSA. The starting material was peripheral blood, obtained on day 0 of AZD1222 vaccination. This chain links TRBV7-2 with TRBJ2-7, with D perhaps being TRBD1 or TRBD2 (5 bases each). The source is an adult in good health. The CDR3 is CASSQASGGDEQYF. The DNA for the CDR3 is TGTGCCAGCAGCCAGGCGAGTGGGGGAGACGAGCAGTACTTC.